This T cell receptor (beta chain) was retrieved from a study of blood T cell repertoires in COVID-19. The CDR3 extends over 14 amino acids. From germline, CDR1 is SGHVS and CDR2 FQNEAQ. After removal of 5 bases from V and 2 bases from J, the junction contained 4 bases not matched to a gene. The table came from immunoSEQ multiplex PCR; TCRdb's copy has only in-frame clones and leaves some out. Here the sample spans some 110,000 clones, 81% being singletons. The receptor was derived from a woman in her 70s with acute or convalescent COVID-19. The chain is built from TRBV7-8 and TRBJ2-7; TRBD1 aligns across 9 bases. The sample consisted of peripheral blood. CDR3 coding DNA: TGTGCCAGCAGCATGGACAGGGGACCCTACGAGCAGTACTTC. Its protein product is CASSMDRGPYEQYF.